The rows below give T cell receptor beta chains drawn from one sample of a study of T cells expressing NK-cell markers. TCRdb reprocessed the 5' RACE reads and reports one entry per CDR3 protein, with no DNA. The sample totals 250,000 to 300,000 distinct CDR3 sequences. Material: blood T cells: a sorted CD56 or NKG2C T cell subset, CD4+ or CD8+ T cells, or bulk PBMC T cells (not recorded which). The receptors derive from a man aged 18 to 30 in good health. Each CDR3 is given with its conserved first and last residue.

j_call	v_call	cdr3_aa
TRBJ1-2	TRBV5-6	CASSYVGRSYGYTF
TRBJ2-1	TRBV24-1	CATSDPSPGTRNEQFF
TRBJ1-4	TRBV2	CATPGDSVGEKLFF
TRBJ2-1	TRBV5-4	CASIPYGPYNEQFF
TRBJ2-4	TRBV12-3/TRBV12-4	CASTLSRREVGNIQYF
TRBJ2-2	TRBV6-5	CASSYPSGRPSTGELFF
TRBJ2-1	TRBV6-2/TRBV6-3	CASSFGPLSVSYNEQFF
TRBJ2-7	TRBV6-5	CASSSPRRKGYEQYF
TRBJ2-5	TRBV20-1	CSARDVSAGGETQYF
TRBJ2-3	TRBV6-5	CASSYSMAAQGTDTQYF
TRBJ2-7	TRBV12-3/TRBV12-4	CASSSSLRGQGYEQYF
TRBJ1-3	TRBV5-5	CASRASSSGNTIYF
TRBJ1-4	TRBV4-1	CASSQGTIITNEKLFF
TRBJ2-7	TRBV7-8	CASGREGATYEQYF
TRBJ2-5	TRBV30	CAWRDVGVETQYF
TRBJ2-1	TRBV7-2	CASSADRGEWQFF
TRBJ2-3	TRBV12-3/TRBV12-4	CASRSRRALSTDTQYF
TRBJ2-3	TRBV5-1	CASSLGGDYTDTQYF
TRBJ2-5	TRBV20-1	CSASSGTGSQETQYF
TRBJ2-5	TRBV7-9	CASHTGYQETQYF
TRBJ2-5	TRBV6-1	CASSEDRRIKTQYF
TRBJ2-6	TRBV6-2/TRBV6-3	CASSRPGTGSGANVLTF
TRBJ2-3	TRBV5-1	CASSRGGGTDTQYF